This T cell receptor (beta chain) was recorded in a study of blood T cells in healthy people across ages. General study points: Roughly linear age-related decline in beta diversity appeared, significant by age approximately 43.

For the second PCR, which ran for 7 to 11 cycles, a sample-barcoded 5' primer and a J-beta primer mix were used. TCRdb ran MiXCR on the 5' RACE reads and lists one entry per CDR3 protein. This sample has around 1,000,000 distinct CDR3 sequences, with under 30% found just once. This CDR3 contains 12 residues. J lost 8 bases, V lost 10 bases, and 8 bases had no gene match. For this clonotype: Its antigen is unidentified.

The same sample was also used in a study of T cells of mothers and their children. That source adds: Donation was provided by three healthy Caucasian mothers along with their six children. Sample barcodes and 2-4 random nucleotides came from the second PCR's M1S primer.

This chain links TRBV12-3 or TRBV12-4 with TRBJ2-4, with 7 bases fitting TRBD1. Specimen: blood. This sequence originates from a girl aged 2-10 years in good health. This chain's CDR3 is CATRVQGDIQYF. The CDR3 nucleotides are TGTGCCACCCGGGTGCAGGGGGACATTCAGTACTTC.